What follows is one T cell receptor (beta chain) and its context. This sample was included in a study of blood T cell repertoires in COVID-19. On the study more broadly: There were acute and convalescent COVID-19 samples, and they came from the United States, Italy and Spain. From T cells, B-cell-depleted T cells, or PBMCs came the material, which was cDNA or gDNA.

In the authors' workflow: Cell counts per sample came from amplifying reference gene primers. The table came from immunoSEQ multiplex PCR; TCRdb's copy has only in-frame clones and leaves some out. V and J calls and clone size come straight from that table; D and trimming were deduced from the DNA. The sample lists fewer than 350,000 clones; 81% were seen once. The CDR3 length is 16 residues. Trimming stripped 1 base from V and 0 bases from J, with 12 bases between. Per the germline V gene, CDR1 is KGHSH and CDR2 is LQKENI. V usage is TRBV18 and J usage is TRBJ1-1; the D is unclear. The sample consisted of peripheral blood. The receptor was isolated from a woman aged 55-69 years with active or convalescent COVID-19. Here the CDR3 reads CASSPLAALMNTEAFF. CDR3 nucleotide sequence: TGTGCCAGCTCACCACTGGCGGCCCTCATGAACACTGAAGCTTTCTTT.